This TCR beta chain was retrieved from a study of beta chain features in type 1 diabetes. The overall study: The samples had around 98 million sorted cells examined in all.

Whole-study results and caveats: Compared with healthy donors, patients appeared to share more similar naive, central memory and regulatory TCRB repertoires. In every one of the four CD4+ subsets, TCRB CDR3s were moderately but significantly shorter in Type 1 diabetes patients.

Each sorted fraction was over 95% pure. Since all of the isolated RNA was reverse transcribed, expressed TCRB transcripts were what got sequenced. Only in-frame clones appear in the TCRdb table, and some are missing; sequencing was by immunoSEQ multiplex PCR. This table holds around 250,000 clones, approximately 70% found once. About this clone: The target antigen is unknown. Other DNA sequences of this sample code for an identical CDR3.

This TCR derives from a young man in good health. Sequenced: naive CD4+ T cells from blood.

CDR3 sequence reads: CAWSQGPNQPQHF. The CDR3 DNA follows: TGTGCCTGGAGCCAAGGCCCCAATCAGCCCCAGCATTTT. This chain links TRBV30 with TRBJ1-5, with unresolved D. The length of the CDR3 is 13 residues. V was shortened by 3 bases and J by 3 bases, with 9 bases between the two germline ends. Germline V gene lookup returns CDR1 GTSNPN and CDR2 SVGIG (reference sequence).